The 20 T cell receptor beta chains in this list originate from one sample, sequenced in a study of cytomegalovirus exposure and HLA in healthy donors. In the PCR, 60 Vbeta and 13 Jbeta primers were used. Sequenced by immunoSEQ multiplex PCR; TCRdb stores in-frame clones only, minus some. Seen here are some 110,000 clones, about 72% observed once, and the top ten hold roughly 15%. Sequencing was done on a sample of PBMCs. The receptors here all came from a man over 45 in good health and CMV-seropositive.

This chain connects TRBV7-9 to TRBJ2-2, with D perhaps TRBD1 (6 bases). Trimming took off 5 bases at V and 3 bases at J, with 16 bases between the two ends. The CDR3 spans 16 residues. Per the germline V gene, CDR1 is SEHNR and CDR2 is FQNEAQ (reference sequence). The CDR3 DNA is TGTGCCAGCAGCAACAGGGCGGGTTTCTACACCGGGGAGCTGTTTTTT. Translated, it gives CASSNRAGFYTGELFF.

The chain recombines TRBV18 with TRBJ2-2; 15 bases map to TRBD2. CDR3 size: 20 residues. Per the germline V gene, CDR1 is KGHSH and CDR2 is LQKENI. Losses at the gene ends were 0 bases for V and 4 bases for J; bases not matched to a gene: 9. CDR3 residues: CASSPPRTSGRAPGTGELFF. CDR3 coding DNA: TGTGCCAGCTCACCACCTCGGACTAGCGGGAGGGCCCCTGGCACCGGGGAGCTGTTTTTT.

The rearrangement links TRBV15 to TRBJ2-1; the match to TRBD2 covers 10 bases. Germline CDR1 and CDR2: LNHNV and YYDKDF (reference sequence). J lost 3 bases, V lost 3 bases, and 2 bases had no gene match. CDR3 length: 15 amino acids. CDR3 bases: TGTGCCACCAGCAGTATAGCGGGGGGCTACAATGAGCAGTTCTTC. Its translation: CATSSIAGGYNEQFF. The full variable domain, rest sourced from reference TRBV15 and TRBJ2-1, is DAMVIQNPRYQVTQFGKPVTLSCSQTLNHNVMYWYQQKSSQAPKLLFHYYDKDFNNEADTPDNFQSRRPNTSFCFLDIRSPGLGDTAMYLCATSSIAGGYNEQFFGPGTRLTVL.

This rearrangement joins TRBV5-1 to TRBJ1-3; D unresolved. Trimming took off 1 base at V and 0 bases at J, with 5 bases between the two ends. CDR3 length: 14 amino acids. Germline V lookup: CDR1 SGHRS, CDR2 YFSETQ. The CDR3 sequence: CASSLSVSGNTIYF. The CDR3 nucleotides are TGCGCCAGCAGCTTGAGCGTCTCTGGAAACACCATATATTTT.

The chain uses TRBV7-9 and TRBJ2-3, with TRBD2 matching 8 bases. This CDR3 has 16 amino acids. In germline, CDR1 is SEHNR, CDR2 FQNEAQ (reference sequence). J gave up 5 bases and V 5 bases, and 12 bases lay outside the gene matches. CDR3 bases: TGTGCCAGCAGCCCCAAGCGCGGGGGGCCAGTAGATACGCAGTATTTT. As protein: CASSPKRGGPVDTQYF. The full variable domain, in which reference TRBV7-9 and TRBJ2-3 provide the parts outside the CDR3, is DTGVSQNPRHKITKRGQNVTFRCDPISEHNRLYWYRQTLGQGPEFLTYFQNEAQLEKSRLLSDRFSAERPKGSFSTLEIQRTEQGDSAMYLCASSPKRGGPVDTQYFGPGTRLTVL.

Comment on this clone: The sample has other DNA sequences that encode this CDR3 too. J is TRBJ1-4 and V is TRBV5-1; possibly TRBD1 for D (6 bases). Trimming removed 2 bases from V and 0 bases from J, with 8 bases in between. This CDR3 contains 15 residues. In germline, CDR1 is SGHRS, CDR2 YFSETQ. Here the CDR3 DNA reads TGCGCCAGCAGCTTTACAGGGTCAACTAATGAAAAACTGTTTTTT. Translating it yields CASSFTGSTNEKLFF.

The chain carries TRBV30 and TRBJ2-2, with TRBD2 identical over 10 bases. This CDR3 contains 15 residues. The V gene end was trimmed by 0 bases and the J gene end by 5 bases; junction bases not matched to a gene: 3. Germline values: CDR1 GTSNPN, CDR2 SVGIG (reference sequence). The CDR3 DNA sequence: TGTGCCTGGAGTGTAGCGGGAGGGGGAACCGGGGAGCTGTTTTTT. It is translated as CAWSVAGGGTGELFF.

The V gene is TRBV7-9, the J gene TRBJ2-7; weak D call: TRBD1 (6 bases). Germline assignment: CDR1 SEHNR and CDR2 FQNEAQ (reference sequence). This CDR3 spans 15 amino acids. Trimming stripped 6 bases from V and 1 base from J, with 16 bases between. The CDR3 DNA is TGTGCCAGCAGTTCCGGGATACAGGGATCCTACGAGCAGTACTTC. Its translation: CASSSGIQGSYEQYF.

The chain links TRBV27 to TRBJ2-3, with 10 bases that match TRBD2. J lost 7 bases, V lost 2 bases, and 18 bases had no gene match. Germline V gene sequence: CDR1 MNHEY, CDR2 SMNVEV (reference sequence). This CDR3 has 19 amino acids. The CDR3 DNA reads as TGTGCCAGCAGTTTAATCCCCGTGCCTAGCGGGGGCCCCGTCAATACGCAGTATTTT. This codes for CASSLIPVPSGGPVNTQYF.

The chain employs TRBV6-6 and TRBJ1-2, with D possibly being TRBD1 (6 bases). Germline V lookup: CDR1 MNHNY, CDR2 SVGAGI (reference sequence). CDR3 length: 13 residues. V was shortened by 6 bases and J by 5 bases, with 13 bases between the two germline ends. CDR3 nucleotides: TGTGCCAGCAGGCAGGACAGTCCGTATGGCTACACCTTC. Amino acid sequence: CASRQDSPYGYTF.

The chain couples TRBV5-1 to TRBJ2-2; 7 bases are shared with TRBD1. CDR1 and CDR2 (germline): SGHRS, YFSETQ. This CDR3 has 15 residues. The J segment lost 6 bases and the V segment lost 2 bases, leaving 7 bases of the junction unmatched. The CDR3: CASSFGQEPPGELFF. The DNA of the CDR3 is TGCGCCAGCAGCTTTGGACAGGAGCCCCCCGGGGAGCTGTTTTTT.

The chain is built from TRBV5-1 and TRBJ1-2, with D possibly matching TRBD1 (5 bases). V was shortened by 8 bases and J by 7 bases, with 15 bases between the two germline ends. This CDR3 comprises 12 residues. The germline V gene encodes CDR1 SGHRS and CDR2 YFSETQ. CDR3 bases: TGCGCCAGTCGGCAGGGTTTTCGTGGCTACACCTTC. Its protein product is CASRQGFRGYTF.

This chain links TRBV5-6 with TRBJ1-1; TRBD1 matches 8 bases. The CDR3 is made up of 16 amino acids. V shed 2 bases, J shed 4 bases, and the junction held 10 bases outside the gene matches. CDR1 SGHDT and CDR2 YYEEEE come from the germline V gene. CDR3 amino acids: CASSLMQGARGTEAFF. CDR3 nucleotides: TGTGCCAGCAGCTTAATGCAGGGGGCTCGTGGCACTGAAGCTTTCTTT. Together with reference TRBV5-6 and TRBJ1-1, the CDR3 gives the full variable domain: DAGVTQSPTHLIKTRGQQVTLRCSPKSGHDTVSWYQQALGQGPQFIFQYYEEEERQRGNFPDRFSGHQFPNYSSELNVNALLLGDSALYLCASSLMQGARGTEAFFGQGTRLTVV.

The rearrangement uses TRBV28 and TRBJ2-5; D perhaps matches TRBD2 (5 bases). Germline CDR1 is MDHEN and CDR2 is SYDVKM. V lost 6 bases and J 11 bases, leaving 13 bases between the germline ends. This CDR3 comprises 11 residues. The CDR3: CASSLLWEQYF. In DNA form, the CDR3 reads TGTGCCAGCAGCCTACTGTGGGAGCAGTACTTC.

This chain links TRBV6-4 with TRBJ2-1; TRBD2 matches at 12 bases. CDR3 length equals 13 residues. Germline lookup yields CDR1 MRHNA and CDR2 SNTAGT. Trimming removed 5 bases from V and 7 bases from J; junction bases left unmatched: 0. DNA for the CDR3: TGTGCCAGCAGTACTAGCGGGGGGAATGAGCAGTTCTTC. Its protein is CASSTSGGNEQFF.

In DNA, the CDR3 is TGTGCCAGCAGTTTAGAGGCGCAGGGGGCGAGGCACGAGCAGTACTTC. Its protein product is CASSLEAQGARHEQYF. The chain uses TRBV28 and TRBJ2-7, with 8 bases matching TRBD1. V trimming: 2 bases; J trimming: 5 bases; junction bases outside the gene matches: 11. The germline gives CDR1 MDHEN, CDR2 SYDVKM. This CDR3 spans 16 amino acids.

This clone was seen a few times. The V call is TRBV5-5, the J call TRBJ1-1, with D unclear. The V end lost 2 bases, the J end lost 4 bases, and 9 bases lay between the germline ends. This CDR3 spans 13 amino acids. The germline V gene encodes CDR1 SGHKS and CDR2 YYEKEE (reference sequence). In nucleotides, the CDR3 is TGTGCCAGCAGCTTAAACAGCCTCACTGAAGCTTTCTTT. Protein sequence: CASSLNSLTEAFF.

V usage is TRBV5-1 and J usage is TRBJ2-7; TRBD1 aligns across 7 bases. V shed 1 base, J shed 2 bases, and the junction held 6 bases outside the gene matches. This CDR3 has 15 amino acids. The V gene's germline CDR1 is SGHRS and CDR2 YFSETQ. CDR3 loop: CASSLMTGNPYEQYF. CDR3 bases: TGCGCCAGCAGCTTGATGACAGGGAACCCCTACGAGCAGTACTTC. Filled out from reference TRBV5-1 and TRBJ2-7, the complete variable domain reads KAGVTQTPRYLIKTRGQQVTLSCSPISGHRSVSWYQQTPGQGLQFLFEYFSETQRNKGNFPGRFSGRQFSNSRSEMNVSTLELGDSALYLCASSLMTGNPYEQYFGPGTRLTVT.

The rearrangement joins TRBV6-1 to TRBJ2-7; 7 positions match TRBD2. Germline V gives CDR1 MNHNS, CDR2 SASEGT. There are 15 residues in the CDR3. The V and J ends lost 5 bases and 2 bases, in that order; junction bases with no gene match: 9. The CDR3 reads CASSLGGDGPYEQYF. The DNA for the CDR3 is TGTGCCAGCAGTCTGGGGGGGGATGGACCCTACGAGCAGTACTTC.

The rearrangement links TRBV19 to TRBJ1-3; 7 bases agree with TRBD1. This CDR3 is built from 13 residues. Germline V gene sequence: CDR1 LNHDA, CDR2 SQIVND (reference sequence). J lost 5 bases, V lost 7 bases, and 5 bases had no gene match. The CDR3 sequence is CASTPTGRNTIYF. Here the CDR3 DNA reads TGTGCCAGTACCCCGACAGGGAGAAACACCATATATTTT.